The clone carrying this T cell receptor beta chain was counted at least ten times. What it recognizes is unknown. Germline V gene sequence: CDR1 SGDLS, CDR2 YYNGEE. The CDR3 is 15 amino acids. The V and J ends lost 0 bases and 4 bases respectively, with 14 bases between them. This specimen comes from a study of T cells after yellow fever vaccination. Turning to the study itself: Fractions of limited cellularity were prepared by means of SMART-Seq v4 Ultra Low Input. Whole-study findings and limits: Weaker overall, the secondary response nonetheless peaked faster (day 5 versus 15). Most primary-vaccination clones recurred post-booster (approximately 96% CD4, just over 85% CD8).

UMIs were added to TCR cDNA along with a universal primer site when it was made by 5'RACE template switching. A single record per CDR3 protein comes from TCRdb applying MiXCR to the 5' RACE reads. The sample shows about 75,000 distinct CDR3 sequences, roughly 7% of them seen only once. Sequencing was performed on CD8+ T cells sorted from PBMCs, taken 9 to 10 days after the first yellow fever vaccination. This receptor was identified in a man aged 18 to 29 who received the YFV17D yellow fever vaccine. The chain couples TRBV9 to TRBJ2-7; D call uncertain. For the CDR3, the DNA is TGTGCCAGCAGCGTAGGGCACAACAGACGGTACGAGCAGTACTTC. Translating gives CASSVGHNRRYEQYF.